This T cell receptor beta chain was recovered during a study of blood T cell repertoires in COVID-19. For the study at large: Whether acute or convalescent, the COVID-19 samples came from the United States, Italy and Spain.

V was clipped by 0 bases and J by 7 bases, with 7 bases between them. The CDR3 loop spans 13 amino acids. Germline-derived CDR1 and CDR2 are LGHDT and YNNKEL (reference sequence). This clone was recorded only once. As handled by the study authors: The authors estimated nucleated cell counts from reference gene primer amplification. Profiled with immunoSEQ multiplex PCR; TCRdb holds only in-frame clones, not every one. V and J calls and clone size come straight from that table; D and trimming were deduced from the DNA. This table holds 15,000 to 20,000 clones, over 75% found once. The chain recombines TRBV3-1 (or the pseudogene TRBV3-2) with TRBJ1-5, with D unresolved. The sequence derives from a man aged 70 or older with COVID-19, enrolled during active disease. The sample was peripheral blood. CDR3 in DNA: TGTGCCAGCAGCCAAGATCTTTCCCAGCCCCAGCATTTT. Residues: CASSQDLSQPQHF.